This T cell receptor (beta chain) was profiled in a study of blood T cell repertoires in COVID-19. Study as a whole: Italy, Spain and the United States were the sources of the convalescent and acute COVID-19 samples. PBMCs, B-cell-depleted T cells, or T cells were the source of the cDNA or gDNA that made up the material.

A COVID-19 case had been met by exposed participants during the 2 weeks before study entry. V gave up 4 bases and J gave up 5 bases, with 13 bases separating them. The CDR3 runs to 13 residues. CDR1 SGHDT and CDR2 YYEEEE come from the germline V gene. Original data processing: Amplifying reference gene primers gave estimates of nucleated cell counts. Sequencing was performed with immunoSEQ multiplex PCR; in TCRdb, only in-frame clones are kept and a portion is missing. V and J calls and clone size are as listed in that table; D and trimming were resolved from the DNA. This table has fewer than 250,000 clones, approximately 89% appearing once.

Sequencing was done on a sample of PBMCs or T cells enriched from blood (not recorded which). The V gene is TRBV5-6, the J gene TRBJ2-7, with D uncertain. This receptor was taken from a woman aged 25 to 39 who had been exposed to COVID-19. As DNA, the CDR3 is TGTGCCAGCAGCCTGGGCCCCCGCGACGAGCAGTACTTC. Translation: CASSLGPRDEQYF.